This T cell receptor (beta chain) was found in a study of cytomegalovirus exposure and HLA in healthy donors. Study-level background: Sequencing of 150 million to 200 million T cells in an earlier analysis found approximately 120 million unique TCR beta sequences.

J lost 5 bases, V lost 4 bases, and 11 bases had no gene match. Germline V gene data show CDR1 as SGHRS and CDR2 as YFSETQ. CDR3 length: 16 residues. PCR was performed using 60 Vbeta and 13 Jbeta primers. The method was immunoSEQ multiplex PCR; TCRdb's version includes in-frame clones alone and lacks a portion of them. The sample holds 130,000 or so clones, about 78% seen once. V gene TRBV5-1 combines with J gene TRBJ1-4; 7 bases are a match to TRBD1. The sequence was collected from a female donor in good health and CMV-seronegative. Specimen: PBMCs. CDR3 nucleotide sequence: TGCGCCAGCAGCCCCCAAACAGGGGACCTCAATGAAAAACTGTTTTTT. Its translation is CASSPQTGDLNEKLFF.